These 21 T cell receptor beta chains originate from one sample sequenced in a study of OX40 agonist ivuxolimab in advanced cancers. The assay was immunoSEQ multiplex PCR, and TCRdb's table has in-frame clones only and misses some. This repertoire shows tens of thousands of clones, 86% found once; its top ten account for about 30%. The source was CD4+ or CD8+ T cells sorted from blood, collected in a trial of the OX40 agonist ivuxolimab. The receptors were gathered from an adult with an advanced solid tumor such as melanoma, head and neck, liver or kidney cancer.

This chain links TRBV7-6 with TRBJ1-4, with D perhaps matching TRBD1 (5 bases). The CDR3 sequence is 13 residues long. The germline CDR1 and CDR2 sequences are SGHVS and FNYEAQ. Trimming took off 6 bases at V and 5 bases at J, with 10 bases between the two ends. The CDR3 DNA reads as TGTGCCAGCAGGGGGGGGTTAAATGAAAAACTGTTTTTT. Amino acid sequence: CASRGGLNEKLFF.

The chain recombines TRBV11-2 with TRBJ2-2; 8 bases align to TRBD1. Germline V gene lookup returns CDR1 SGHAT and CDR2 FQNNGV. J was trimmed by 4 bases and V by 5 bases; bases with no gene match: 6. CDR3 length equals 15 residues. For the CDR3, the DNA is TGTGCCAGCAGCCTCAGGGGGCGAGGCACCGGGGAGCTGTTTTTT. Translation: CASSLRGRGTGELFF.

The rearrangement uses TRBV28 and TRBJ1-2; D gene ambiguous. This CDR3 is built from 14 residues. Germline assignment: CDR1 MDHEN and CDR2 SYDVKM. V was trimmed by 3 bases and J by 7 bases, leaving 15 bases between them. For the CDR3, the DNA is TGTGCCAGCAGTTTCCGCGGCGAGGGTGGTGGCTACACCTTC. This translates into CASSFRGEGGGYTF.

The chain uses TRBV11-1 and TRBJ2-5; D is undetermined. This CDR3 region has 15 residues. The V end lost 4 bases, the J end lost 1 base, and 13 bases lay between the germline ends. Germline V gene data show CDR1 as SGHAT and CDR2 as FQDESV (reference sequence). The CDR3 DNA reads TGTGCCAGCAGCTGGCGTGGGGTTGGCCAAGAGACCCAGTACTTC. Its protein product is CASSWRGVGQETQYF. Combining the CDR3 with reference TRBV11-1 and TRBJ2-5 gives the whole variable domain EAEVAQSPRYKITEKSQAVAFWCDPISGHATLYWYRQILGQGPELLVQFQDESVVDDSQLPKDRFSAERLKGVDSTLKIQPAELGDSAMYLCASSWRGVGQETQYFGPGTRLLVL.

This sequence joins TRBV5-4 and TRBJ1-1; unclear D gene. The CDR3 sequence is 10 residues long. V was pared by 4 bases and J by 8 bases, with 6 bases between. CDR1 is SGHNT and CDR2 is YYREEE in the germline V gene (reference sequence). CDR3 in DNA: TGTGCCAGCAGCCCGGAAGAAGCTTTCTTT. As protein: CASSPEEAFF.

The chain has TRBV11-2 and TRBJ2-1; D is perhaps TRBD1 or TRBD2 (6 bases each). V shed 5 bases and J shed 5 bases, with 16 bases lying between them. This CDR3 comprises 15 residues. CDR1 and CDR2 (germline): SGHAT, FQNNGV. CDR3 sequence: CASSLWGAPNNEQFF. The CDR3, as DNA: TGTGCCAGCAGCCTGTGGGGGGCCCCTAACAATGAGCAGTTCTTC.

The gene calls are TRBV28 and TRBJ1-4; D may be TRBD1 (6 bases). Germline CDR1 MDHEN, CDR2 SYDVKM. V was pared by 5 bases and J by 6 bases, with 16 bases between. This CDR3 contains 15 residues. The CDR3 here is CASSIIQGFDEKLFF. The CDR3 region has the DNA TGTGCCAGCAGTATTATACAGGGTTTTGATGAAAAACTGTTTTTT. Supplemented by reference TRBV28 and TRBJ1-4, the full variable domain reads DVKVTQSSRYLVKRTGEKVFLECVQDMDHENMFWYRQDPGLGLRLIYFSYDVKMKEKGDIPEGYSVSREKKERFSLILESASTNQTSMYLCASSIIQGFDEKLFFGSGTQLSVL.

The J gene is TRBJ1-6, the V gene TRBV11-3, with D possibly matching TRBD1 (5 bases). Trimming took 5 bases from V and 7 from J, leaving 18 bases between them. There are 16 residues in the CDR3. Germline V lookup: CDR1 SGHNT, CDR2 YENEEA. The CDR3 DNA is TGTGCCAGCAGCGGGGTCGGTGGGGGTCTGAATTCACCCCTCCACTTT. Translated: CASSGVGGGLNSPLHF.

CDR3 DNA: TGTGCCAGCAGCTACAGGGGCCCTTCTAGCACAGATACGCAGTATTTT. As protein: CASSYRGPSSTDTQYF. The rearrangement joins TRBV7-3 to TRBJ2-3, with 7 nucleotides matching TRBD1. Germline trimming cut 4 bases from V and 0 bases from J; bases unmatched to any gene: 7. This CDR3 spans 16 amino acids. Germline V CDR1 and CDR2: SGHTA, FQGTGA. The variable domain in full, with the rest retrieved from reference TRBV7-3 and TRBJ2-3, is GAGVSQTPSNKVTEKGKYVELRCDPISGHTALYWYRQSLGQGPEFLIYFQGTGAADDSGLPNDRFFAVRPEGSVSTLKIQRTERGDSAVYLCASSYRGPSSTDTQYFGPGTRLTVL.

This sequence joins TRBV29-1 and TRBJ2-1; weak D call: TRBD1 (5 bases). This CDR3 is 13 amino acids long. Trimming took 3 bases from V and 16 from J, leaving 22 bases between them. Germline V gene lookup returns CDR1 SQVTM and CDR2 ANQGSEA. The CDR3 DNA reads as TGCAGCGTTGACGCTTTGACAGACACCCTGCGCTTCTTC. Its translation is CSVDALTDTLRFF.

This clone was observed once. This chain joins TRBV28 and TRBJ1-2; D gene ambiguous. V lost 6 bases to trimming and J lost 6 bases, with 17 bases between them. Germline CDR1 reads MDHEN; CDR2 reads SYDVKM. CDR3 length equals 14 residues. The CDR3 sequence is CASSPRVTSHGYTF. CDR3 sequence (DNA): TGTGCCAGCAGCCCCCGGGTAACAAGTCATGGCTACACCTTC.

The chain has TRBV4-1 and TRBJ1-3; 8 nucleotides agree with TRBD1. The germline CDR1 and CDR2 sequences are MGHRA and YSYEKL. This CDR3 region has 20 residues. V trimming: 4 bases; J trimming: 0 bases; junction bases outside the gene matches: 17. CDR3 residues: CASSLKPGQVFHHSGNTIYF. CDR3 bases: TGCGCCAGCAGCCTTAAGCCGGGACAGGTTTTTCACCACTCTGGAAACACCATATATTTT.

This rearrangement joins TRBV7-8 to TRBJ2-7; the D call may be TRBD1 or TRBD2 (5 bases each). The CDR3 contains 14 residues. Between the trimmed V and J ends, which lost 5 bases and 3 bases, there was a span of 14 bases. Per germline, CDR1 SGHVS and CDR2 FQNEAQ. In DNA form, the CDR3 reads TGTGCCAGCAGCCCATCGGGACCTCACTACGAGCAGTACTTC. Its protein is CASSPSGPHYEQYF. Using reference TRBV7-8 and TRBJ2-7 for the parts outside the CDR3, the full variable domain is GAGVSQSPRYKVAKRGQDVALRCDPISGHVSLFWYQQALGQGPEFLTYFQNEAQLDKSGLPSDRFFAERPEGSVSTLKIQRTQQEDSAVYLCASSPSGPHYEQYFGPGTRLTVT.

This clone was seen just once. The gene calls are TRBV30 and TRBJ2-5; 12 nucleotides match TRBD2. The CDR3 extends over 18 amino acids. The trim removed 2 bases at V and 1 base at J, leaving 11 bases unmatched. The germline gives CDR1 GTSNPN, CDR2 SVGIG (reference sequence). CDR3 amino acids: CAWSRLAGGPLFQETQYF. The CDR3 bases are TGTGCCTGGAGTCGGCTAGCGGGGGGGCCCTTATTCCAAGAGACCCAGTACTTC.

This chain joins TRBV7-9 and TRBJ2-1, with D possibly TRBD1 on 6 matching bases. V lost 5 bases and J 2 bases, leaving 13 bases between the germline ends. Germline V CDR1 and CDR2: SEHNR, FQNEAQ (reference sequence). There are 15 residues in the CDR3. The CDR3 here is CASSHLGTTYNEQFF. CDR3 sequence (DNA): TGTGCCAGCAGCCACCTCGGGACAACCTACAATGAGCAGTTCTTC.

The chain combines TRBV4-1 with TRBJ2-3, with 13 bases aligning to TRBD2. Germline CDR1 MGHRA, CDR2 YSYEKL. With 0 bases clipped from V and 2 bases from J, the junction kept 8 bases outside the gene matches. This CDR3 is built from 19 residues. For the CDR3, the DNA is TGCGCCAGCAGCCAAGATCGAGGAACTAGCGGGGGGGACACAGATACGCAGTATTTT. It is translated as CASSQDRGTSGGDTDTQYF.

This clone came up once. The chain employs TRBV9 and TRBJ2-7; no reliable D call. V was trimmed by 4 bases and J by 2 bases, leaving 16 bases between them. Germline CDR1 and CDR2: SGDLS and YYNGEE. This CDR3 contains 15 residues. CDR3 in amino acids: CASSSPGNGAYEQYF. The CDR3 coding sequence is TGTGCCAGCAGCTCCCCGGGCAACGGTGCCTACGAGCAGTACTTC.

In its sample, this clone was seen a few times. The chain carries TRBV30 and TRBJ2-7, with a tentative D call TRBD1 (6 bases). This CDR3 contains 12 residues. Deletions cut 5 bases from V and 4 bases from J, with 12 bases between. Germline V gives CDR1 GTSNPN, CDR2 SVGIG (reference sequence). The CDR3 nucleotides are TGTGCCTGGTCCCGGCAGGGGTACGAGCAGTACTTC. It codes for CAWSRQGYEQYF.

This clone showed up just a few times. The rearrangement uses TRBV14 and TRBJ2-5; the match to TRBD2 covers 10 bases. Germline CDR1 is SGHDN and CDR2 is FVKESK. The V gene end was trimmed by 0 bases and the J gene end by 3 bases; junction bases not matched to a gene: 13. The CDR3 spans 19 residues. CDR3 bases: TGTGCCAGCAGCCAAGATTGGATAGCGGGGGGTATCGAAGAAGAGACCCAGTACTTC. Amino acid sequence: CASSQDWIAGGIEEETQYF.

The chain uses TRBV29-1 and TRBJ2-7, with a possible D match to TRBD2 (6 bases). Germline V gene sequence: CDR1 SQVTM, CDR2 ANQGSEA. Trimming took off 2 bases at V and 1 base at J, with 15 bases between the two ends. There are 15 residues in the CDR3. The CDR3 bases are TGCAGCGTTGAATCGGGTAGCGGAAGGTCCTACGAGCAGTACTTC. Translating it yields CSVESGSGRSYEQYF.

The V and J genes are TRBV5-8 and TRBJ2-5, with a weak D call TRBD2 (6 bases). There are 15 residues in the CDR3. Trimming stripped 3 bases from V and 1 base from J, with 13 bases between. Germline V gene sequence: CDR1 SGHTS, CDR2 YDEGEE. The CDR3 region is CASSWGVMGQETQYF. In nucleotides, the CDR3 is TGTGCCAGCAGCTGGGGGGTGATGGGCCAAGAGACCCAGTACTTC.